A selection of T cell receptor beta chains follows, all from one sample in a study of blood T cell repertoires in COVID-19. Only in-frame clones appear in the TCRdb table, and some are missing; sequencing was by immunoSEQ multiplex PCR. The sample lists around 250,000 clones, around 86% occurring once. The sample was peripheral blood. The receptors come from a man younger than 40 who had recovered from COVID-19. Each CDR3 is given with its conserved first and last residue. The order of the fields is clone size, V gene, J gene, D gene, CDR3 DNA, CDR3 protein. The D gene is left open where the match is weak. Rows give clone size only sometimes, using once, few, many, or a class for an expanded clone.

size: NA
V: TRBV7-3
J: TRBJ2-3
D: NA
DNA: TGTGCCAGCGGGACTCCCAGCACAGATACGCAGTATTTT
CDR3: CASGTPSTDTQYF

size: once
V: TRBV11-2
J: TRBJ1-1
D: NA
DNA: TGTGCCAGCAGCGCGGGGACTCTCGCTGAAGCTTTCTTT
CDR3: CASSAGTLAEAFF

size: NA
V: TRBV6-6
J: TRBJ1-5
D: NA
DNA: TGTGCCAGCAGATCAGATCCAGGGGCCCCAGGGCCCCAGCATTTT
CDR3: CASRSDPGAPGPQHF

size: NA
V: TRBV11-3
J: TRBJ2-2
D: NA
DNA: TGTGCCAGCAGCTTAGGTAAAGGGGCCGGCGTAGGGGAGCTGTTTTTT
CDR3: CASSLGKGAGVGELFF

size: few
V: TRBV7-3
J: TRBJ2-2
D: NA
DNA: TGTGCCAGCAGCCCCACTCGTATCACCGGGGAGCTGTTTTTT
CDR3: CASSPTRITGELFF

size: NA
V: TRBV4-2
J: TRBJ1-2
D: NA
DNA: TGTGCCAGCAGCCAACCACAGGGCGGCGAAGTAATTGAGACCTTC
CDR3: CASSQPQGGEVIETF

size: NA
V: TRBV7-6
J: TRBJ1-4
D: TRBD1
DNA: TGTGCCAGCAGCTTTGGACAGGGGGCTTATGAAAAACTGTTTTTT
CDR3: CASSFGQGAYEKLFF

size: NA
V: TRBV5-1
J: TRBJ1-1
D: TRBD1
DNA: TGCGCCAGCAGCCTAGGACAGGCGGATGAAGCTTTCTTT
CDR3: CASSLGQADEAFF

size: NA
V: TRBV20-1
J: TRBJ1-1
D: NA
DNA: TGCAGTGCTAGTTTTCGAACAGGCAACACTGAAGCTTTCTTT
CDR3: CSASFRTGNTEAFF

size: NA
V: TRBV7-6
J: TRBJ2-5
D: TRBD1
DNA: TGTGCCAGCAGCGAAAGGGGGTGGGGACGGGACAGCCGGACCCAGTACTTC
CDR3: CASSERGWGRDSRTQYF

size: NA
V: TRBV14
J: TRBJ1-2
D: TRBD1
DNA: TGTGCCAGCAGCCCGACTTCAGGGGGCTGGGGCTACACCTTC
CDR3: CASSPTSGGWGYTF

size: NA
V: TRBV29-1
J: TRBJ1-2
D: NA
DNA: TGCAGCGTTGAAGTTCCGATAGCTAACATCTATGGCTACACCTTC
CDR3: CSVEVPIANIYGYTF

size: NA
V: TRBV11-3
J: TRBJ1-1
D: TRBD1
DNA: TGTGCCAGCAGCTTGGGACAGGGGCAAGTGGGTGAAGCTTTCTTT
CDR3: CASSLGQGQVGEAFF

size: NA
V: TRBV5-6
J: TRBJ2-1
D: TRBD2
DNA: TGTGCCAGCAGCCCCCCCAGCGGGGGCGGGGGTGAGCAGTTCTTC
CDR3: CASSPPSGGGGEQFF

size: NA
V: TRBV5-1
J: TRBJ2-1
D: TRBD1
DNA: TGCGCCAGCAGCTTAAGAGGGGGACAGCCATGGGTAGGGGTTTACAATGAGCAGTTCTTC
CDR3: CASSLRGGQPWVGVYNEQFF

size: once
V: TRBV4-1
J: TRBJ2-7
D: TRBD2
DNA: TGCGCCAGCAGCCAAGATACGGGGGGATCCTACGAGCAGTACTTC
CDR3: CASSQDTGGSYEQYF

size: NA
V: TRBV20-1
J: TRBJ2-5
D: TRBD2
DNA: TGCAGTGCTAGTGGGACTAGCTCGGAGACCCAGTACTTC
CDR3: CSASGTSSETQYF

size: NA
V: TRBV18
J: TRBJ1-4
D: NA
DNA: TGTGCCAGCTCTCCGTCGGCAGGGGAAAAACTGTTTTTT
CDR3: CASSPSAGEKLFF

size: NA
V: TRBV4-1
J: TRBJ1-1
D: NA
DNA: TGCGCCAGCAGCCAAGTAATCAACACTGAAGCTTTCTTT
CDR3: CASSQVINTEAFF

size: NA
V: TRBV6-5
J: TRBJ1-4
D: NA
DNA: TGTGCCAGCAGCCATCAGGCATCTGAAAAACTGTTTTTT
CDR3: CASSHQASEKLFF

size: many
V: TRBV4-2
J: TRBJ1-5
D: NA
DNA: TGTGCCAGCAGCCAAGGGGCAGGGAATCAGCCCCAGCATTTT
CDR3: CASSQGAGNQPQHF

size: NA
V: TRBV2
J: TRBJ2-7
D: TRBD1
DNA: TGTGCCAGCAGTAGCCCGGGACAGGGTGGAGAGCAGTACTTC
CDR3: CASSSPGQGGEQYF

size: NA
V: TRBV27
J: TRBJ1-2
D: NA
DNA: TGTGCCAGCAGTTTAGGGGGGAGAGTTAACTACACCTTC
CDR3: CASSLGGRVNYTF

size: NA
V: TRBV10-2
J: TRBJ2-5
D: TRBD2
DNA: TGCGCCAGCAGGCAAGCGGGGGGGGTCGGAGAGACCCAGTACTTC
CDR3: CASRQAGGVGETQYF

size: NA
V: TRBV11-2
J: TRBJ1-1
D: NA
DNA: TGTGCCAGCAGCCTCTCAGGGACTTGGACTGAAGCTTTCTTT
CDR3: CASSLSGTWTEAFF

size: NA
V: TRBV9
J: TRBJ2-2
D: NA
DNA: TGTGCCAGCAGCGTAGTGTGGCAGGGGCTCAACACCGGGGAGCTGTTTTTT
CDR3: CASSVVWQGLNTGELFF

size: NA
V: TRBV6-2/TRBV6-3
J: TRBJ1-6
D: NA
DNA: TGTGCCAGCAGCCTGGGACAAGACCACCACTTT
CDR3: CASSLGQDHHF

size: NA
V: TRBV11-3
J: TRBJ2-1
D: TRBD1
DNA: TGTGCCAGCAGCTTATCAGGGGGCGCCTACAATGAGCAGTTCTTC
CDR3: CASSLSGGAYNEQFF

size: NA
V: TRBV7-2
J: TRBJ1-1
D: TRBD1
DNA: TGTGCCAGCAGCTTAGATCCGACAGGGACTGAAGCTTTCTTT
CDR3: CASSLDPTGTEAFF

size: NA
V: TRBV7-9
J: TRBJ1-1
D: NA
DNA: TGTGCCAGCAGCTTAGCGGAAGGGGCGACTGAAGCTTTCTTT
CDR3: CASSLAEGATEAFF

size: once
V: TRBV5-1
J: TRBJ1-4
D: NA
DNA: TGCGCCAGCAGCTTGGCCAAAGGGGAACACGAAAAACTGTTTTTT
CDR3: CASSLAKGEHEKLFF

size: NA
V: TRBV7-9
J: TRBJ1-6
D: TRBD1
DNA: TGTGCCAGCAGCAGGTTGACAGGGACTAATTCACCCCTCCACTTT
CDR3: CASSRLTGTNSPLHF

size: NA
V: TRBV5-6
J: TRBJ1-2
D: NA
DNA: TGTGCCAGCAGCTTGGGGGCCCTCTATGGCTACACCTTC
CDR3: CASSLGALYGYTF